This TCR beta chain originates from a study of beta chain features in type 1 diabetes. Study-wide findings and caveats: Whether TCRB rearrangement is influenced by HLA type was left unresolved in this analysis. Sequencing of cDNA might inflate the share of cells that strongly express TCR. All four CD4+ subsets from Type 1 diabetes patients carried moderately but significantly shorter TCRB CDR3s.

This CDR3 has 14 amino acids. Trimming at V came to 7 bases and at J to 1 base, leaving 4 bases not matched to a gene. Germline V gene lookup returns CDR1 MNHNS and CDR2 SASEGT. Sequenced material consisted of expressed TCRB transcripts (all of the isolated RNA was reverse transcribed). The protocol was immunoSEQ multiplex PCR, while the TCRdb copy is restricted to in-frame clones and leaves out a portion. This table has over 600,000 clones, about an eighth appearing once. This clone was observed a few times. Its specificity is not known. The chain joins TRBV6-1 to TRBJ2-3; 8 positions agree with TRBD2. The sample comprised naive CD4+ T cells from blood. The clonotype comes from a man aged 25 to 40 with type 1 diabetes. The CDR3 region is CASISSGGTDTQYF. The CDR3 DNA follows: TGTGCCAGCATTAGTAGCGGGGGCACAGATACGCAGTATTTT.